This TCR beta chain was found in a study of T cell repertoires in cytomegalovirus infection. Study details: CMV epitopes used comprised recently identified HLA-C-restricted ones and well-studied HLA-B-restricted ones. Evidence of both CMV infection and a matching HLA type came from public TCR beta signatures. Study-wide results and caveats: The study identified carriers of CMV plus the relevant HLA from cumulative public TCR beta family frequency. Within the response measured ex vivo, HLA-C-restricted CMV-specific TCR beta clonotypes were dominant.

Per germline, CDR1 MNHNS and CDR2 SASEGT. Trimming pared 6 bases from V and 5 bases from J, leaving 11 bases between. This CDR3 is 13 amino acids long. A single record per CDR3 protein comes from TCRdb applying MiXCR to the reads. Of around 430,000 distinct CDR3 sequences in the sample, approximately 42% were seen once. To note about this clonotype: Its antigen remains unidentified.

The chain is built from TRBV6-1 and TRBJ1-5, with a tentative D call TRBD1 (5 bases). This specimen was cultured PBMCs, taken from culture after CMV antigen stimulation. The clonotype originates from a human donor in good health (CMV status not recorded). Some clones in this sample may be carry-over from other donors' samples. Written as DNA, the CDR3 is TGTGCCAGCAGAGAAAGGGGCCATCAGCCCCAGCATTTT. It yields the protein CASRERGHQPQHF.